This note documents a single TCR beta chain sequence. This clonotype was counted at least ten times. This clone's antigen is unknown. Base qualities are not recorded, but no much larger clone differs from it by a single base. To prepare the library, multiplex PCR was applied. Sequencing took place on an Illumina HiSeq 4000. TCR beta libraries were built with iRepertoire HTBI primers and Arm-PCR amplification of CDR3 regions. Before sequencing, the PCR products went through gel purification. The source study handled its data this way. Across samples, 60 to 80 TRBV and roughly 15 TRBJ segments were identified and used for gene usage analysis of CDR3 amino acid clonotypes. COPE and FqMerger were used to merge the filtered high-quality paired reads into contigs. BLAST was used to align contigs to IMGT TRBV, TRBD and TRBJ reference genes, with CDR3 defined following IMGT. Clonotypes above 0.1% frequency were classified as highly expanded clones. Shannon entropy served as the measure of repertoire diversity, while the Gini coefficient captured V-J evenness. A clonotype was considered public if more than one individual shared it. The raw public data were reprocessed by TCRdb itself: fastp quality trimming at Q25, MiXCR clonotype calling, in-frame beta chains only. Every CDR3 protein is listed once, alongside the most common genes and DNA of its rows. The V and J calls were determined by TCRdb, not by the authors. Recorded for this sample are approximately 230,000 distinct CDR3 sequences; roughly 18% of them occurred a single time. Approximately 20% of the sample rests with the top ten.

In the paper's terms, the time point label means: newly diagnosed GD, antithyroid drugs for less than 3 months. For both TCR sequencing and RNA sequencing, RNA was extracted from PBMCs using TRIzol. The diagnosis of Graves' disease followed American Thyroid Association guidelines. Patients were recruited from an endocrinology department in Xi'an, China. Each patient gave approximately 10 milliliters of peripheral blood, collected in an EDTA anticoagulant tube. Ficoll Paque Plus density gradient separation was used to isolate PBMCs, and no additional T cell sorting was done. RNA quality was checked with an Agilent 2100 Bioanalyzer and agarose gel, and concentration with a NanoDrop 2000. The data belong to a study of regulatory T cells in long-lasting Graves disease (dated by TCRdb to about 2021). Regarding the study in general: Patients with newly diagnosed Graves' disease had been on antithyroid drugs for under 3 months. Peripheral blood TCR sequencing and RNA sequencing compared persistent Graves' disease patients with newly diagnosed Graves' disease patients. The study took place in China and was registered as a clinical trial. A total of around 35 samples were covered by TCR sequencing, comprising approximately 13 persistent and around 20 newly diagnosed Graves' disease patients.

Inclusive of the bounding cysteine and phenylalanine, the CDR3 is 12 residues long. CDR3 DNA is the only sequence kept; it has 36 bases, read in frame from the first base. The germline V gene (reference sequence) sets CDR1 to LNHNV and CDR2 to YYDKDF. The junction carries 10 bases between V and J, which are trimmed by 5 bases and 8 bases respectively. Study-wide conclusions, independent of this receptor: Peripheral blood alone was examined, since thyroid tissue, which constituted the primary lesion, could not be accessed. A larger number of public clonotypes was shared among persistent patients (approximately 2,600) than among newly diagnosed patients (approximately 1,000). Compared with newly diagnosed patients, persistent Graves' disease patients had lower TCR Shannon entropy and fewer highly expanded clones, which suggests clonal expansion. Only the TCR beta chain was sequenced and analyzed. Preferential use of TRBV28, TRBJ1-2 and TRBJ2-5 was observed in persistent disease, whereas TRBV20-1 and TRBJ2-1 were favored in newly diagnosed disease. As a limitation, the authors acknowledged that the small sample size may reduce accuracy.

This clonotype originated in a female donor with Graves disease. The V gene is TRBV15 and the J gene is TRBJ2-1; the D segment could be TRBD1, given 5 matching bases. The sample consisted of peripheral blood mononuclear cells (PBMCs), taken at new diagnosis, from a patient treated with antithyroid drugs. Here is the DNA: TGTGCCACCAGCGAGCCCAGGGATGAGCAGTTCTTC. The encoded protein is CATSEPRDEQFF. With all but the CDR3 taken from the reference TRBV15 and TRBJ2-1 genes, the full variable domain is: DAMVIQNPRYQVTQFGKPVTLSCSQTLNHNVMYWYQQKSSQAPKLLFHYYDKDFNNEADTPDNFQSRRPNTSFCFLDIRSPGLGDTAMYLCATSEPRDEQFFGPGTRLTVL.